This section outlines one TCR beta chain sequence together with its context. The authors isolated at least 6 million PBMCs per sample. This CDR3 has 19 residues. Germline trimming cut 7 bases from V and 6 bases from J; bases unmatched to any gene: 19. CDR1 is SGHTA, CDR2 FQGNSA, per germline. A second roughly 7 to 11 cycle PCR used barcoded and J-beta primers. TCRdb reprocessed the 5' RACE reads via MiXCR and lists one record per CDR3 protein. The table includes hundreds of thousands of distinct CDR3 sequences, approximately 59% detected once. The entry originates in a study of blood T cells in healthy people across ages.

The chain is built from TRBV7-2 and TRBJ2-3, with 13 positions matching TRBD2. The receptor was derived from a man between 60 and 75 years old in good health. Sample: blood. CDR3 DNA: TGTGCCAGCACCCAAGGGACGGTGGGACTAGCGGGGAGGAAGGATACGCAGTATTTT. As protein: CASTQGTVGLAGRKDTQYF.